The following is a T cell receptor (beta chain) sequence with its context. No antigen is known for it. This record belongs to a study of human T cells and chemical hapten exposure. Study-wide background: The sensitizing agent was 2% DPC, placed on approximately 2 cm by approximately 2 cm of upper inner arm skin. Yields of TCR per sample differed, chiefly owing to small differences in pooled library volume. Study observations and caveats: The number of TCRs over 1 in 1000 frequency stayed unchanged after DPC.

Individual cDNA molecules had unique molecular identifiers attached to them by the library. Via MiXCR, TCRdb re-called the RACE reads, giving one row per CDR3 protein. The table has 70,000 to 75,000 distinct CDR3 sequences, approximately 29% seen once. Trimming took off 4 bases at V and 2 bases at J, with 7 bases between the two ends. The CDR3 length is 13 residues. The germline gives CDR1 SGHKS, CDR2 YYEKEE (reference sequence). Time point specified: patch test 1, 2 weeks after DPC sensitization. As to treatment: therapeutic diphenylcyclopropenone sensitization with weekly scalp DPC. The TCR comes from a man aged 35 to 55 with alopecia areata. Some clones in this sample may be carry-over from other donors' samples. V and J are TRBV5-5 and TRBJ2-1, with D uncertain. The input for sequencing was whole blood, taken in connection with sensitization to the hapten diphenylcyclopropenone (DPC). CDR3 coding DNA: TGTGCCAGCAGCCAGAGAACCTACAATGAGCAGTTCTTC. This sequence encodes CASSQRTYNEQFF.